This entry lists 25 T cell receptor beta chains sequenced from one sample in a study of identical twins. TCRdb reprocessed the 5' RACE reads with MiXCR, giving one entry per CDR3 protein. The data hold roughly 500,000 distinct CDR3 sequences, with around 20% observed a single time. These data are also associated with another study on T cells expressing NK-cell markers.

The source material was CD4+ T cells sorted from blood. Every receptor here comes from a woman between 18 and 29 years old in good health.

This chain joins TRBV12-3 or TRBV12-4 and TRBJ1-4, with D perhaps matching TRBD1 (5 bases). The length of the CDR3 is 15 residues. The V end lost 5 bases, the J end lost 5 bases, and 15 bases lay between the germline ends. CDR3 coding DNA: TGTGCCAGCAGTCCCCGGGACGGAAGGAATGAAAAACTGTTTTTT. It specifies CASSPRDGRNEKLFF.

This clonotype was counted at least ten times. This rearrangement joins TRBV12-3 or TRBV12-4 to TRBJ1-5, with D unclear. The CDR3 is made up of 12 amino acids. The V end was cut by 4 bases, the J end by 6 bases, with 7 bases between. The CDR3 DNA reads TGTGCCAGCAGTTGGGCTGGTCAGCCCCAGCATTTT. Protein: CASSWAGQPQHF.

This chain connects TRBV4-1 to TRBJ2-2, with 9 bases aligning to TRBD2. The CDR3 is made up of 17 amino acids. Germline CDR1 reads MGHRA; CDR2 reads YSYEKL. With 4 bases clipped from V and 4 bases from J, the junction kept 10 bases outside the gene matches. The chain's CDR3 is CASSPWGAGGGTGELFF. For the CDR3, the DNA is TGCGCCAGCAGCCCTTGGGGAGCGGGAGGCGGCACCGGGGAGCTGTTTTTT.

This chain joins TRBV11-2 and TRBJ2-3, with D possibly TRBD2 on 6 matching bases. The CDR3 spans 16 residues. Germline-derived CDR1 and CDR2 are SGHAT and FQNNGV. Trimming stripped 5 bases from V and 1 base from J, with 16 bases between. CDR3 nucleotides: TGTGCCAGCAGCCCCTCAGGGAGGAGGCGCACAGATACGCAGTATTTT. It is translated as CASSPSGRRRTDTQYF.

V gene TRBV20-1 combines with J gene TRBJ2-5; 7 nucleotides agree with TRBD2. Losses at the gene ends were 0 bases for V and 1 base for J; bases not matched to a gene: 5. Germline values: CDR1 DFQATT, CDR2 SNEGSKA (reference sequence). This CDR3 is built from 15 residues. The CDR3 DNA reads TGCAGTGCTAGAGATGTATGGGGGGGCCAAGAGACCCAGTACTTC. Translated: CSARDVWGGQETQYF.

This sequence joins TRBV20-1 and TRBJ1-1; 8 nucleotides match TRBD1. CDR3 size: 15 residues. Germline V gives CDR1 DFQATT, CDR2 SNEGSKA (reference sequence). J gave up 4 bases and V 3 bases, and 10 bases lay outside the gene matches. CDR3 protein: CSASQGAGFSTEAFF. In DNA form, the CDR3 reads TGCAGTGCTAGCCAGGGGGCTGGGTTCAGCACTGAAGCTTTCTTT.

This clonotype occurred many times. V is TRBV12-3 or TRBV12-4 and J is TRBJ1-6; maybe TRBD1 (6 bases). The length of the CDR3 is 13 residues. Trimming took off 1 base at V and 10 bases at J, with 8 bases between the two ends. The CDR3 region has the DNA TGTGCCAGCAGTTTAGGGAGGGGGTCACCCCTCCACTTT. Translated: CASSLGRGSPLHF.

This clonotype was seen a few times. The rearrangement joins TRBV20-1 to TRBJ2-7; 11 bases align to TRBD2. Per the germline V gene, CDR1 is DFQATT and CDR2 is SNEGSKA (reference sequence). The CDR3 has 16 amino acids. After removal of 4 bases from V and 0 bases from J, the junction contained 8 bases not matched to a gene. This CDR3 reads CSAIWGLAESSYEQYF. CDR3 nucleotides: TGCAGTGCTATTTGGGGACTAGCGGAAAGCTCCTACGAGCAGTACTTC.

The V and J genes are TRBV10-3 and TRBJ2-7, with D possibly matching TRBD2 (6 bases). Trimming stripped 1 base from V and 6 bases from J, with 13 bases between. This CDR3 contains 14 residues. Germline-derived CDR1 and CDR2 are ENHRY and SYGVKD. The CDR3 region is CAISEYTGGGEQYF. The CDR3 nucleotides are TGTGCCATCAGTGAGTATACCGGGGGTGGCGAGCAGTACTTC.

For the CDR3, the DNA is TGTGCCAGTCACGACGGCAGGAACACTGAAGCTTTCTTT. Amino acid sequence: CASHDGRNTEAFF. The chain carries TRBV19 and TRBJ1-1, with D unresolved. CDR3 length: 13 amino acids. Germline loops: CDR1 LNHDA, CDR2 SQIVND (reference sequence). Trimming left V 8 bases short and J 1 base short, with 11 bases between.

Only a few counts were recorded for this clonotype. The chain recombines TRBV6-4 with TRBJ2-6; the D gene is possibly TRBD1 (6 bases). V was pared by 4 bases and J by 0 bases, with 19 bases between. The CDR3 runs to 19 residues. Germline loops: CDR1 MRHNA, CDR2 SNTAGT. Written as DNA, the CDR3 is TGTGCCAGCAGTGCTGAGGGAGACAGGCCACTCTCTGGGGCCAACGTCCTGACTTTC. As protein: CASSAEGDRPLSGANVLTF.

This clonotype was picked up a small number of times. The rearrangement joins TRBV2 to TRBJ2-4, with D possibly being TRBD1 (5 bases). The CDR3 is 12 residues long. V was clipped by 6 bases and J by 8 bases, with 11 bases between them. CDR1 and CDR2 (germline): SNHLY, FYNNEI. The CDR3 region has the DNA TGTGCCAGCAGCCGACAAGGGGACATTCAGTACTTC. It translates to CASSRQGDIQYF.

This clonotype has more than one count but fewer than ten. This chain connects TRBV6-1 to TRBJ2-2; D ambiguous. V lost 3 bases and J 1 base, leaving 6 bases between the germline ends. CDR1 and CDR2 from the germline V gene are MNHNS and SASEGT. The CDR3 contains 14 residues. For the CDR3, the DNA is TGTGCCAGCAGTGATTGGGGGAACACCGGGGAGCTGTTTTTT. Translating gives CASSDWGNTGELFF.

The chain employs TRBV6-5 and TRBJ1-2; TRBD1 might be the D (6 bases). CDR3 length equals 14 residues. Trimming stripped 3 bases from V and 6 bases from J, with 14 bases between. Germline-derived CDR1 and CDR2 are MNHEY and SVGAGI. CDR3 nucleotides: TGTGCCAGCAGTTATAAGTCAGGGGAGCATGGCTACACCTTC. It encodes CASSYKSGEHGYTF.

The chain employs TRBV29-1 and TRBJ2-1; possibly TRBD2 for D (5 bases). Trimming took 8 bases from V and 0 from J, leaving 8 bases between them. The CDR3 totals 12 residues. Germline CDR1 SQVTM, CDR2 ANQGSEA. Here the CDR3 reads CSSGYSYNEQFF. As DNA, the CDR3 is TGCAGCAGCGGTTACTCCTACAATGAGCAGTTCTTC.

This clonotype was detected once. The genes are TRBV6-5 and TRBJ2-7; 10 bases line up with TRBD1. V trimming: 2 bases; J trimming: 3 bases; junction bases outside the gene matches: 4. The V gene's germline CDR1 is MNHEY and CDR2 SVGAGI. The CDR3 runs to 15 residues. This CDR3 reads CASSYPGTGVYEQYF. The CDR3 DNA reads as TGTGCCAGCAGTTACCCGGGGACAGGGGTCTACGAGCAGTACTTC.

The chain recombines TRBV11-3 with TRBJ2-5; TRBD2 agrees at 10 bases. The V gene end was trimmed by 5 bases and the J gene end by 2 bases; junction bases not matched to a gene: 11. In germline, CDR1 is SGHNT, CDR2 YENEEA. The length of the CDR3 is 17 residues. CDR3: CASSRLAGGTGQETQYF. The CDR3 DNA reads as TGTGCCAGCAGCCGGTTAGCGGGGGGAACCGGGCAAGAGACCCAGTACTTC.

This clonotype was recorded at least ten times. V gene TRBV9 combines with J gene TRBJ2-7; no reliable D call. Germline assignment: CDR1 SGDLS and CDR2 YYNGEE. Trimming shortened V by 3 bases and J by 0 bases, and 10 bases separated the two germline ends. The CDR3 is 14 amino acids. DNA for the CDR3: TGTGCCAGCAGCGCCCGACACCCCTCCTACGAGCAGTACTTC. Its translation is CASSARHPSYEQYF. The whole variable domain, remainder taken from reference TRBV9 and TRBJ2-7, is DSGVTQTPKHLITATGQRVTLRCSPRSGDLSVYWYQQSLDQGLQFLIQYYNGEERAKGNILERFSAQQFPDLHSELNLSSLELGDSALYFCASSARHPSYEQYFGPGTRLTVT.

In its sample, this clonotype was seen a few times. V and J are TRBV20-1 and TRBJ1-4; D is perhaps TRBD1 (6 bases). Germline V gives CDR1 DFQATT, CDR2 SNEGSKA (reference sequence). The ends were cut back, 0 bases at V and 5 bases at J, with 10 bases in the middle. The CDR3 consists of 14 residues. CDR3: CSAREGAGNEKLFF. The CDR3 nucleotides are TGCAGTGCTAGAGAGGGGGCAGGGAATGAAAAACTGTTTTTT.

There are many counts of this clonotype. CDR3 residues: CSAPLYRDRVSEAFF. CDR3 DNA: TGCAGTGCGCCGCTTTACCGGGACAGGGTTTCTGAAGCTTTCTTT. This sequence joins TRBV20-1 and TRBJ1-1; 9 bases agree with TRBD1. Germline-derived CDR1 and CDR2 are DFQATT and SNEGSKA (reference sequence). With V trimmed by 6 bases and J by 6 bases, 14 bases remained unmatched. The CDR3 contains 15 residues.

At least ten counts were recorded for this clonotype. The rearrangement uses TRBV7-2 and TRBJ1-5, with D hard to call. V dropped 3 bases and J dropped 4 bases, with 4 bases sitting between them. Germline values: CDR1 SGHTA, CDR2 FQGNSA. CDR3 length: 12 amino acids. CDR3 residues: CASSFVNQPQHF. CDR3 DNA: TGTGCCAGCAGCTTTGTAAATCAGCCCCAGCATTTT. The entire variable domain, with the rest obtained from reference TRBV7-2 and TRBJ1-5, is as follows: GAGVSQSPSNKVTEKGKDVELRCDPISGHTALYWYRQSLGQGLEFLIYFQGNSAPDKSGLPSDRFSAERTGGSVSTLTIQRTQQEDSAVYLCASSFVNQPQHFGDGTRLSIL.

This clonotype was observed a handful of times. This rearrangement joins TRBV29-1 to TRBJ1-3; D is uncertain. The V gene's germline CDR1 is SQVTM and CDR2 ANQGSEA. This CDR3 contains 13 residues. V was pared by 3 bases and J by 6 bases, with 12 bases between. The CDR3 region has the DNA TGCAGCGTTGATTTAAGAAGGGAAAACACCATATATTTT. Protein product: CSVDLRRENTIYF.

The chain carries TRBV15 and TRBJ2-7; 8 bases are shared with TRBD2. Trimming at V came to 0 bases and at J to 4 bases, leaving 5 bases not matched to a gene. The CDR3 covers 15 residues. Germline CDR1 reads LNHNV; CDR2 reads YYDKDF (reference sequence). The CDR3 DNA follows: TGTGCCACCAGCAGAGATGGGTCTAGCGGGTACGAGCAGTACTTC. It specifies CATSRDGSSGYEQYF.

This sequence joins TRBV5-1 and TRBJ2-1, with 13 bases lining up with TRBD2. CDR3 length: 16 residues. Germline CDR1 reads SGHRS; CDR2 reads YFSETQ. V dropped 1 base and J dropped 6; count of bases not matched to a gene: 4. The CDR3 spells CASSLYRTSGGNEQFF. For the CDR3, the DNA is TGCGCCAGCAGCTTGTATCGGACTAGCGGGGGCAATGAGCAGTTCTTC.

V gene TRBV20-1 combines with J gene TRBJ2-1, with 8 bases fitting TRBD2. CDR3 length equals 13 residues. Trimming removed 5 bases from V and 7 bases from J; junction bases left unmatched: 7. CDR1 is DFQATT, CDR2 SNEGSKA, per germline (reference sequence). In DNA, the CDR3 is TGCAGTGCTCCGGGAGGGCCGATGAATGAGCAGTTCTTC. This gives the protein CSAPGGPMNEQFF.